The 14 T cell receptor beta chains below all came from one sample that was sequenced in a study of CD8 T cells in Susac syndrome. Reverse transcription of about 0.5 to 1 ug RNA was carried out with random hexamers. A single record per CDR3 protein comes from TCRdb applying MiXCR to the immunoSEQ multiplex PCR reads. The sample lists about 120,000 distinct CDR3 sequences, 94% occurring once. The sequenced sample consisted of CD4+ T cells from PBMCs. The receptors were gathered from a human donor in good health.

The rearrangement uses TRBV2 and TRBJ2-2; D is unclear. Germline V gene lookup returns CDR1 SNHLY and CDR2 FYNNEI. The CDR3 sequence is 12 residues long. The V end was cut by 5 bases, the J end by 1 base, with 2 bases between. CDR3 DNA: TGTGCCAGCAGTAAGAACACCGGGGAGCTGTTTTTT. Translation: CASSKNTGELFF.

The chain couples TRBV24-1 to TRBJ2-1; D call uncertain. The V end was cut by 3 bases, the J end by 5 bases, with 16 bases between. The germline V gene has CDR1 KGHDR and CDR2 SFDVKD. CDR3 size: 16 residues. The CDR3 loop is CATSDMGNGRDNEQFF. CDR3 bases: TGTGCCACCAGTGATATGGGGAACGGGCGAGACAATGAGCAGTTCTTC.

The chain employs TRBV7-2 and TRBJ2-5; D ambiguous. Germline V gene data show CDR1 as SGHTA and CDR2 as FQGNSA. The length of the CDR3 is 13 residues. V lost 4 bases and J 5 bases, leaving 11 bases between the germline ends. CDR3 residues: CASSSPGVETQYF. The CDR3 bases are TGTGCCAGCAGCTCGCCGGGTGTTGAGACCCAGTACTTC.

The chain joins TRBV20-1 to TRBJ1-2; D ambiguous. Trimming shortened V by 0 bases and J by 8 bases, and 13 bases separated the two germline ends. CDR1 and CDR2 from the germline V gene are DFQATT and SNEGSKA (reference sequence). CDR3 length equals 13 residues. The CDR3 is CSARDSGLRGYTF. The CDR3 DNA reads as TGCAGTGCTAGAGACAGCGGTCTACGGGGCTACACCTTC.

The CDR3: CASSLDRLQNTEAFF. The CDR3 coding sequence is TGTGCCAGCAGCTTGGACAGGTTACAGAACACTGAAGCTTTCTTT. V usage is TRBV28 and J usage is TRBJ1-1; 7 nucleotides match TRBD1. V shed 6 bases, J shed 1 base, and the junction held 8 bases outside the gene matches. The CDR3 is 15 amino acids. Germline assignment: CDR1 MDHEN and CDR2 SYDVKM.

The chain links TRBV20-1 to TRBJ2-1; D is perhaps TRBD2 (6 bases). V lost 2 bases and J lost 3, with 11 bases in between. The germline CDR1 and CDR2 sequences are DFQATT and SNEGSKA (reference sequence). The CDR3 is made up of 14 amino acids. CDR3: CSARWRGNYNEQFF. DNA of the CDR3: TGCAGTGCTAGATGGCGGGGAAACTACAATGAGCAGTTCTTC.

CDR3 sequence: CASGSWGTGELFF. The DNA for the CDR3 is TGCGCCAGCGGGAGTTGGGGCACCGGGGAGCTGTTTTTT. The J gene is TRBJ2-2, the V gene TRBV10-1, with D maybe TRBD2 (5 bases). This CDR3 spans 13 amino acids. V was cut by 8 bases and J by 4 bases, with 11 bases left in between. The germline gives CDR1 WNHNN, CDR2 SYGVQD (reference sequence).

J is TRBJ2-7 and V is TRBV6-5; D is tentatively TRBD1 or TRBD2 (5 bases each). Germline V CDR1 and CDR2: MNHEY, SVGAGI. V was shortened by 0 bases and J by 8 bases, with 20 bases between the two germline ends. The CDR3 is 16 residues long. CDR3 in DNA: TGTGCCAGCAGTTACTCGGGGCCTAACGAGGGTGTTAAGCAGTACTTC. It yields the protein CASSYSGPNEGVKQYF.

V and J are TRBV5-1 and TRBJ2-2, with D unclear. The CDR3 is 13 amino acids. Trimming left V 4 bases short and J 4 bases short, with 8 bases between. The V gene's germline CDR1 is SGHRS and CDR2 YFSETQ. As DNA, the CDR3 is TGCGCCAGCAGCGTATCCTCCACCGGGGAGCTGTTTTTT. The encoded protein is CASSVSSTGELFF.

V and J are TRBV19 and TRBJ1-1, with D possibly matching TRBD1 (6 bases). The CDR3 sequence is 16 residues long. With 6 bases removed from V and 0 bases from J, the gap between germline ends came to 17 bases. Looked up from germline, CDR1 is LNHDA and CDR2 is SQIVND (reference sequence). The CDR3 DNA reads TGTGCCAGTAGAGCCCGGGACATTACCATGAACACTGAAGCTTTCTTT. It yields the protein CASRARDITMNTEAFF.

The rearrangement links TRBV7-9 to TRBJ2-6, with D perhaps matching TRBD2 (6 bases). V was shortened by 1 base and J by 1 base, with 8 bases between the two germline ends. Germline CDR1 SEHNR, CDR2 FQNEAQ (reference sequence). The CDR3 consists of 16 residues. CDR3 bases: TGTGCCAGCAGCTTAGGGGCGGGGTCTGGGGCCAACGTCCTGACTTTC. Translating it yields CASSLGAGSGANVLTF.

The gene calls are TRBV2 and TRBJ1-1, with D tentatively TRBD1 (5 bases). The CDR3 extends over 13 amino acids. Trimming shortened V by 4 bases and J by 3 bases, and 9 bases separated the two germline ends. CDR1 is SNHLY and CDR2 is FYNNEI in the germline V gene. The CDR3 is CASSGWGDTEAFF. The CDR3 nucleotides are TGTGCCAGCAGTGGCTGGGGGGACACTGAAGCTTTCTTT.

The gene calls are TRBV7-9 and TRBJ1-1; D remains unclear. The CDR3 length is 15 residues. CDR1 and CDR2 (germline): SEHNR, FQNEAQ (reference sequence). Trimming stripped 5 bases from V and 0 bases from J, with 13 bases between. The CDR3 DNA sequence: TGTGCCAGCAGCGTCAGTGGTGCCGTGAACACTGAAGCTTTCTTT. Protein product: CASSVSGAVNTEAFF.

The CDR3 protein is CAISDPHSGNTIYF. In DNA, the CDR3 is TGTGCCATCAGTGACCCACACTCTGGAAACACCATATATTTT. The chain couples TRBV10-3 to TRBJ1-3; D gene uncertain. Per the germline V gene, CDR1 is ENHRY and CDR2 is SYGVKD. V was cut by 3 bases and J by 0 bases, with 6 bases left in between. CDR3 length equals 14 residues.